Listed below are T cell receptor beta chains from one sample, sequenced in a study of shared clonotypes between healthy human individuals. The repertoire was sequenced with immunoSEQ multiplex PCR; TCRdb's copy has only in-frame clones and lacks some. The table records 75,000 to 100,000 clones, about half of them present only once. Material: PBMCs. Receptors originate from a woman between 40 and 55 years old in good health. Some clones in this sample may be carry-over from other donors' samples. CDR3s include the opening cysteine and the closing phenylalanine or tryptophan. D genes are given only for firm matches. Some rows mark clone size as missing; the rest say once, few, many or name a class of expanded clone.

J gene,V gene,clone size,D gene,CDR3 length,CDR3 DNA,CDR3 protein
TRBJ2-3,TRBV15,few,.,13,TGTGCCACCAGCAGAGACCGAGAAGATACGCAGTATTTT,CATSRDREDTQYF
TRBJ1-3,TRBV5-1,.,.,15,TGCGCCAGCACCAGGGACTTGAACTCTGGAAACGCCATATATTTT,CASTRDLNSGNAIYF
TRBJ2-7,TRBV7-2,.,.,15,TGTGCCAGCAGGCGCCGGGACCACAGCTCCTACGAGCAGTACTTC,CASRRRDHSSYEQYF
TRBJ2-1,TRBV5-6,many,.,13,TGTGCCAGCAGCCGCCCAGGGGCCAATGAGCAGTTCTTC,CASSRPGANEQFF
TRBJ2-7,TRBV7-9,.,TRBD1,16,TGTGCCAGCAGCTTATATTCCGGGACAGGGGGCTACGAGCAGTACTTC,CASSLYSGTGGYEQYF
TRBJ2-3,TRBV7-8,.,.,16,TGTGCCAGCAGCCCCAGGAGAGGACCTCTTGGAGATACGCAGTATTTT,CASSPRRGPLGDTQYF
TRBJ2-7,TRBV4-2,few,TRBD2,18,TGTGCCAGCAGCCAAGAGTGGGCGGGAGGGCCTTTCGTACACGAGCAGTACTTC,CASSQEWAGGPFVHEQYF
TRBJ2-2,TRBV27,few,.,13,TGTGCCAGCAGTTTTGGGGGAGGAGGGGAGCTGTTTTTT,CASSFGGGGELFF
TRBJ2-1,TRBV7-3,many,TRBD2,15,TGTGCCAGCAGCTTACGCCTAGCGGGCATCAATGAGCAGTTCTTC,CASSLRLAGINEQFF
TRBJ1-5,TRBV10-3,.,.,14,TGTGCCATCAGTGAGCAGGGGATGGGGCAGCCCCAGCATTTT,CAISEQGMGQPQHF
TRBJ1-1,TRBV7-9,few,.,14,TGTGCCAGCAGCTTACAGGCCTCAAACACTGAAGCTTTCTTT,CASSLQASNTEAFF
TRBJ2-3,TRBV5-6,.,.,15,TGTGCCAGCAGCTTGGCCGCGAGGAGCACAGATACGCAGTATTTT,CASSLAARSTDTQYF
TRBJ2-7,TRBV7-9,.,TRBD1,13,TGTGCCAGCAGTCGGACAGGGGGCAGCGAGCAGTACTTC,CASSRTGGSEQYF
TRBJ1-2,TRBV5-1,.,.,14,TGCGCCAGCAGCTTCACGGGGCCCGAATTGGGCTACACCTTC,CASSFTGPELGYTF
TRBJ2-4,TRBV27,.,.,16,TGTGCCAGCAGTCTCGACAGTGCCCTAGCCAAAAACATTCAGTACTTC,CASSLDSALAKNIQYF
TRBJ1-1,TRBV7-9,few,.,13,TGTGCCAGCATCCGACAGCCTCACACTGAAGCTTTCTTT,CASIRQPHTEAFF
TRBJ2-1,TRBV18,.,.,17,TGTGCCAGCTCACCGACTGCCGGGACGGCTCCTTACAATGAGCAGTTCTTC,CASSPTAGTAPYNEQFF
TRBJ2-2,TRBV19,few,.,12,TGTGCCAGTAGTATTAGCACCGGGGAGCTGTTTTTT,CASSISTGELFF
TRBJ2-1,TRBV7-4,.,TRBD2,16,TGTGCCAGCAGCTTAGCGGGCGGGAGGGCCTACAATGAGCAGTTCTTC,CASSLAGGRAYNEQFF
TRBJ1-3,TRBV5-4,.,.,15,TGTGCGAGCAGCTTGGATGGTTGGGTTGGAAACACCATTTATTTT,CASSLDGWVGNTIYF
TRBJ2-1,TRBV29-1,.,TRBD1,13,TGCAGCGGAGGGGTGGGACAGGAGGGCATTGGGTTCTTC,CSGGVGQEGIGFF
TRBJ1-1,TRBV7-2,.,.,12,TGTGCCAGCAGCCCACTGACAGGTTGGGCTTTCTTT,CASSPLTGWAFF
TRBJ2-7,TRBV19,few,.,12,TGTGCCAGTAGTACTCCCAGCTACGAGCAGTACTTC,CASSTPSYEQYF
TRBJ2-7,TRBV2,many,.,13,TGTGCCAGCACTCGTCAGATAGCCTACGAGCAGTACTTC,CASTRQIAYEQYF
TRBJ2-1,TRBV5-1,many,TRBD1,15,TGCGCCAGCAGCGATACAGGGGGCACCTACAATGAGCAGTTCTTC,CASSDTGGTYNEQFF
TRBJ1-1,TRBV5-1,.,TRBD1,14,TGCGCCAGCAGCTTGAGGACAGGGCACACTGAAGCTTTCTTT,CASSLRTGHTEAFF
TRBJ1-3,TRBV7-9,many,TRBD1,13,TGTGCCTTCACAGGGGAGATCAGAAACACCATATATTTT,CAFTGEIRNTIYF
TRBJ2-7,TRBV9,many,.,13,TGTGCCAGCAGCCGCGGCCAAACCTACGAGCAGTACTTC,CASSRGQTYEQYF
TRBJ1-5,TRBV7-3,.,.,16,TGTGCCAGCAGCTTAATGGCAGGGGATAGCAATCAGCCCCAGCATTTT,CASSLMAGDSNQPQHF
TRBJ2-5,TRBV14,.,.,13,TGTGCCAGCAGCCAAGCAGGGCGGGAGACCCAGTACTTC,CASSQAGRETQYF
TRBJ2-5,TRBV28,once,.,14,TGTGCCAGCAGTTTTGGGACAAGGGGAGAGACCCAGTACTTC,CASSFGTRGETQYF
TRBJ2-7,TRBV10-3,few,.,14,TGTGCCATCAGTGAGTCGAGTCCTGCCTACGAGCAGTACTTC,CAISESSPAYEQYF
TRBJ2-6,TRBV28,.,.,15,TGTGCCAGCAGTTTTTACAGCTCTGGGGCCAACGTCCTGACTTTC,CASSFYSSGANVLTF
TRBJ1-2,TRBV6-6,.,.,14,TGTGCCAGCAGTCCCATGTGGCAGCCCTATGGTTACACCTTC,CASSPMWQPYGYTF
TRBJ2-7,TRBV6-9,.,.,14,TGTGCCAGCAGCGCCGGGACCCCTGCCTCCGAGCAGTACTTC,CASSAGTPASEQYF
TRBJ2-7,TRBV5-1,.,.,14,TGCGCCAGCACTAAAGACGGAAACTCCTACGAGCAGTACTTC,CASTKDGNSYEQYF
TRBJ2-3,TRBV5-1,few,TRBD1,13,TGCGCCAGCAGCTCAGGGGGAACAGATACGCAGTATTTT,CASSSGGTDTQYF
TRBJ2-1,TRBV30,once,.,14,TGTGCCTGGAGTGTAGGAGGCCGGTACAATGAGCAGTTCTTC,CAWSVGGRYNEQFF
TRBJ2-3,TRBV30,many,.,12,TGTGCCTGGGGTGCGGGGTTTCGTAGTGTGTATTTT,CAWGAGFRSVYF
TRBJ1-5,TRBV5-6,.,TRBD1,15,TGTGCCAGCAGCAGCCGGGACAGGGACAATCAGCCCCAGCATTTT,CASSSRDRDNQPQHF
TRBJ2-7,TRBV7-8,.,TRBD2,14,TGTGCCAGCAGGGCCGGACTAGCGGGATACGAGCAGTACTTC,CASRAGLAGYEQYF
TRBJ1-5,TRBV7-2,.,.,18,TGTGCCAGCAGCTTGGAAGTCCCAGGGGTTAGTAGCAATCAGCCCCAGCATTTT,CASSLEVPGVSSNQPQHF
TRBJ2-1,TRBV7-2,.,TRBD2,15,TGTGCCAGCAGCCGTACTAGCGGGGAGTACAATGAGCAGTTCTTC,CASSRTSGEYNEQFF
TRBJ2-1,TRBV6-6,many,.,12,TGTGCCAGCAGGCCGGGTGGGCGTGAGCAGTTCTTC,CASRPGGREQFF
TRBJ2-5,TRBV5-1,many,.,13,TGCGCCAGCAGCTTGGGTAGGGCGGAGACCCAGTACTTC,CASSLGRAETQYF
TRBJ2-7,TRBV29-1,.,TRBD1,12,TGCAGCGTTGGGGACAGGGTTGTCGAGCAGTACTTC,CSVGDRVVEQYF
TRBJ2-1,TRBV5-1,few,.,15,TGCGCCAGCAGCTGGTCTGGACAGCAAAACAATGAGCAGTTCTTC,CASSWSGQQNNEQFF
TRBJ2-5,TRBV29-1,few,.,12,TGCAGCGCCTTCCGGGTTCAAGAGACCCAGTACTTC,CSAFRVQETQYF
TRBJ1-5,TRBV19,.,.,13,TGTGCCAGTAGTATGAGTGTGGATCAGCCCCAGCATTTT,CASSMSVDQPQHF
TRBJ2-7,TRBV11-3,.,TRBD2,13,TGTGCCAGCAGCACGACGGGACTAGCGGAGCAGTACTTC,CASSTTGLAEQYF
TRBJ2-3,TRBV19,few,.,13,TGTGCCAGTAGGGGTGGTGGGGCAGATACGCAGTATTTT,CASRGGGADTQYF
TRBJ2-1,TRBV4-1,.,TRBD2,18,TGCGCCAGCAGACCGGACAGCAGGACTAGCGGGTCCTACAATGAGCAGTTCTTC,CASRPDSRTSGSYNEQFF
TRBJ2-7,TRBV10-3,.,.,15,TGTGCCATCAGTGAGTCCAGGGCAGTCTCCTACGAGCAGTACTTC,CAISESRAVSYEQYF